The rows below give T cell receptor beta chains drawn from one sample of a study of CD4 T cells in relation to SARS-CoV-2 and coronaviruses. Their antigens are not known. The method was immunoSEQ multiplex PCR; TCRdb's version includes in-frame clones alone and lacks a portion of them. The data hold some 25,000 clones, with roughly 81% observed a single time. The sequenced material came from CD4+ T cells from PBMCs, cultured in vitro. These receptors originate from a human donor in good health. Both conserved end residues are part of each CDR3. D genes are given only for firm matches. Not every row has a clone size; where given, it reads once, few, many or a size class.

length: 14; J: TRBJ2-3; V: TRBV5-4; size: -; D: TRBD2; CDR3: CASSFSGSTDTQYF; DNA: TGTGCCAGCAGCTTTAGCGGGAGCACAGATACGCAGTATTTT
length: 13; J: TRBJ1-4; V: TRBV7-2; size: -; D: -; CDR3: CASSRGLDEKLFF; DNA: TGTGCCAGCAGTCGGGGACTAGATGAAAAACTGTTTTTT
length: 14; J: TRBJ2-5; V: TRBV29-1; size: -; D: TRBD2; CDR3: CSAASGRVRETQYF; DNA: TGCAGCGCTGCTAGCGGGAGGGTGCGAGAGACCCAGTACTTC
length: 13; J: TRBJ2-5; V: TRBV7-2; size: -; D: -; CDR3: CASSPKVGETQYF; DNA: TGTGCCAGCAGCCCCAAAGTAGGGGAGACCCAGTACTTC
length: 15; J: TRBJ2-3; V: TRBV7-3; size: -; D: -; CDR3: CASSLMLAPSDTQYF; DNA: TGTGCCAGCAGCCTCATGCTAGCACCTTCAGATACGCAGTATTTT
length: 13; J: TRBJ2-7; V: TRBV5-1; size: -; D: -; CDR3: CASSPRGGDEQYF; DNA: TGCGCCAGCAGCCCGAGAGGGGGGGACGAGCAGTACTTC
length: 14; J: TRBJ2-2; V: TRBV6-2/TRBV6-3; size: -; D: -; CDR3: CASSYVRGPGELFF; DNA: TGTGCCAGCAGTTATGTCAGGGGCCCCGGGGAGCTGTTTTTT
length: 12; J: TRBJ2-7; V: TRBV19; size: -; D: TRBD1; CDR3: CASRMTGAEQYF; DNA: TGTGCCAGTAGGATGACAGGGGCCGAGCAGTACTTC
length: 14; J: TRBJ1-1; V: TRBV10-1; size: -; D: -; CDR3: CASSPGPWSTEAFF; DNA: TGCGCCAGCAGTCCGGGACCCTGGTCCACTGAAGCTTTCTTT
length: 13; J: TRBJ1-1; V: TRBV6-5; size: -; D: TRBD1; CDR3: CASRTGQFTEAFF; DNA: TGTGCCAGCAGAACGGGACAGTTCACTGAAGCTTTCTTT
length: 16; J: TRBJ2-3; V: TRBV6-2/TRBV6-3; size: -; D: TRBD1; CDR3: CASSYSGTAQMDTQYF; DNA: TGTGCCAGCAGTTACTCCGGGACAGCACAAATGGATACGCAGTATTTT
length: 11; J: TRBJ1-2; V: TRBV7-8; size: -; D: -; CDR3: CASSPQGRYTF; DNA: TGTGCCAGCAGCCCCCAGGGTCGCTACACCTTC
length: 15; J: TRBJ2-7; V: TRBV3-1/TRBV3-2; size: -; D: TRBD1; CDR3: CASSYRPGTGGEQYF; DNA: TGTGCCAGCAGCTACCGACCCGGGACAGGGGGCGAGCAGTACTTC
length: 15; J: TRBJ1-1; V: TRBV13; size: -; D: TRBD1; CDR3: CASSLGDRGRTEAFF; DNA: TGTGCCAGCAGCTTAGGGGACAGGGGGAGAACTGAAGCTTTCTTT
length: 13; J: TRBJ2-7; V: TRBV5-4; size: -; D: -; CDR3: CASSQQGVYEQYF; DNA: TGTGCCAGCAGCCAACAGGGCGTCTACGAGCAGTACTTC
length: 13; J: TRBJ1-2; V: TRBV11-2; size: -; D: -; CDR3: CASSPALNYGYTF; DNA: TGTGCCAGCAGCCCAGCCCTAAACTATGGCTACACCTTC
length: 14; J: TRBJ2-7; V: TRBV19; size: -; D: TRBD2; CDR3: CASSNSGGAYEQYF; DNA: TGTGCCAGTAGTAATAGCGGGGGGGCCTACGAGCAGTACTTC
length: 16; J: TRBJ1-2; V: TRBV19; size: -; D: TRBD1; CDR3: CASSIERTGYDYGYTF; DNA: TGTGCCAGTAGTATAGAGAGGACAGGTTATGACTATGGCTACACCTTC
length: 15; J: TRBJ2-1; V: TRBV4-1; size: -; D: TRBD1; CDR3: CASSQGQGPYNEQFF; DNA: TGCGCCAGCAGCCAAGGACAGGGCCCCTACAATGAGCAGTTCTTC
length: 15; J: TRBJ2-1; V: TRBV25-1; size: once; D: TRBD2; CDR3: CASSEWGGSYNEQFF; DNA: TGTGCCAGCAGTGAATGGGGGGGGTCCTACAATGAGCAGTTCTTC
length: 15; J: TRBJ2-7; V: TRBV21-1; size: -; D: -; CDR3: CASNPVGRGVYEQYF; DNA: TGTGCCAGCAACCCAGTCGGCAGGGGGGTTTACGAGCAGTACTTC
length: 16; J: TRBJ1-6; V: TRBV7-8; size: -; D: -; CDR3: CASSPGGQTYNSPLHF; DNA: TGTGCCAGCAGCCCCGGCGGGCAGACTTATAATTCACCCCTCCACTTT
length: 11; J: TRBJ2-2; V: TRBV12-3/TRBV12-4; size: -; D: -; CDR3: CASSRSGELFF; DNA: TGTGCCAGCAGTCGAAGCGGGGAGCTGTTTTTT
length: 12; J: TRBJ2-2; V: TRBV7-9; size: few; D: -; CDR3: CASSLVALELFF; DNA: TGTGCCAGCAGCTTAGTGGCCTTGGAGCTGTTTTTT
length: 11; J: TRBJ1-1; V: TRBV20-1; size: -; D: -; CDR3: CSLQLNTEAFF; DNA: TGCAGTTTACAGCTGAACACTGAAGCTTTCTTT
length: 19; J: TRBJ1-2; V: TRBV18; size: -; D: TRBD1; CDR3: CASSPTFLGGTGGEYGYTF; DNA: TGTGCCAGCTCACCAACCTTTCTCGGCGGGACAGGGGGCGAATATGGCTACACCTTC
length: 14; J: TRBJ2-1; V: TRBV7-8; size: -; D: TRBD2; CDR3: CASSLRREAPGQFF; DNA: TGTGCCAGCAGCTTAAGGCGGGAGGCTCCTGGGCAGTTCTTC
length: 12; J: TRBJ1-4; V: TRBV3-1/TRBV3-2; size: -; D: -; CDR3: CASSRPNEKLFF; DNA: TGTGCCAGCAGCCGACCGAATGAAAAACTGTTTTTT